The 2 T cell receptor beta chains listed next were all sequenced from one sample in a study of naive and memory T cell subsets. These receptors' antigens are unknown. Notes on the study in general: Naive repertoires, especially CD8, held a few larger clonotypes, possibly memory cells re-expressing CD45RA.

The beta constant-region primer was an equimolar mix of two oligonucleotides covering TRBC1 and TRBC2. The ligated cDNA underwent four PCR rounds using SP2 and nested alpha and beta constant-region primers. TCRdb analysed the UMI-ligation and nested PCR reads with MiXCR anew, one entry per CDR3 protein. The table records 85,000 to 130,000 distinct CDR3 sequences, roughly 15% of them present only once. The source material was naive CD8+ T cells from blood. The receptors here all came from a human donor in good health.

The chain uses TRBV2 and TRBJ1-1; 8 bases map to TRBD1. This CDR3 is 13 amino acids long. The ends lost 7 bases at V and 1 base at J; junction bases unmatched: 2. CDR1 and CDR2 (germline): SNHLY, FYNNEI. Written as DNA, the CDR3 is TGTGCCAGCAAGCAGGGGGCGAACACTGAAGCTTTCTTT. Amino acids: CASKQGANTEAFF.

The rearrangement links TRBV24-1 to TRBJ1-2; a possible D gene is TRBD1 (5 bases). Germline V CDR1 and CDR2: KGHDR, SFDVKD. This CDR3 spans 13 amino acids. V lost 12 bases and J 4 bases, leaving 17 bases between the germline ends. The CDR3 nucleotides are TGTGCCGACCGGCTGGGACGTTTCTATGGCTACACCTTC. Translating it yields CADRLGRFYGYTF.